The source of this TCR beta chain is a study of blood T cell repertoires in COVID-19. Across the study: COVID-19 samples, acute and convalescent, were from the United States, Italy and Spain. The cDNA or gDNA used as material had been derived from T cells, B-cell-depleted T cells, or PBMCs.

As processed by the authors: Amplification with reference gene primers provided the estimates of nucleated cell counts. The protocol was immunoSEQ multiplex PCR, while the TCRdb copy is restricted to in-frame clones and leaves out a portion. For V, J and clone size, that table is used; D and trimming come from the DNA. This sample has roughly 67,000 clones, with 80% to 95% found just once. The sequenced sample consisted of peripheral blood. This clonotype originated in a man in his 70s with active COVID-19.

The chain's CDR3 is CATSREAGGEEKLFF. The DNA for the CDR3 is TGTGCCACCAGCAGAGAGGCAGGGGGCGAGGAAAAACTGTTTTTT. V gene TRBV15 combines with J gene TRBJ1-4, with 8 positions matching TRBD1. Unmatched junction bases numbered 5, after V lost 0 bases and J lost 8 bases. The CDR3 spans 15 residues. The V gene's germline CDR1 is LNHNV and CDR2 YYDKDF (reference sequence).